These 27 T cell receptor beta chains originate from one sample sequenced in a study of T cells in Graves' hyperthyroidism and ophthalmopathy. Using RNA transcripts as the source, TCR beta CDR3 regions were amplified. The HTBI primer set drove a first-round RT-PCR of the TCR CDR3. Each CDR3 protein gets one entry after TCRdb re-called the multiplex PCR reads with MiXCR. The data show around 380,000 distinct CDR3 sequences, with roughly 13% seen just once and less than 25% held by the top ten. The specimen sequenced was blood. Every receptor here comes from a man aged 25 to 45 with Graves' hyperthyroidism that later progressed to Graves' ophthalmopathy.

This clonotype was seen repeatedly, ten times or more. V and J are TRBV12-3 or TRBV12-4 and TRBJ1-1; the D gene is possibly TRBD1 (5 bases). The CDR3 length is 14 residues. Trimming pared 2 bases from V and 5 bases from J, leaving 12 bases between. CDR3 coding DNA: TGTGCCAGCAGTTTACCGGGACGGAGGACTGAAGCTTTCTTT. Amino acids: CASSLPGRRTEAFF.

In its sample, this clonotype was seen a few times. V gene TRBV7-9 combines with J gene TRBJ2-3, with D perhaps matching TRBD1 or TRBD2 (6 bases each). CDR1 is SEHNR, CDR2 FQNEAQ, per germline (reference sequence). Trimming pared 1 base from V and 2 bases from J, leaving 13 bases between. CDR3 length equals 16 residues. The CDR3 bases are TGTGCCAGCAGCTTAGGGGCGGGACAAAACACAGATACGCAGTATTTT. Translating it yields CASSLGAGQNTDTQYF.

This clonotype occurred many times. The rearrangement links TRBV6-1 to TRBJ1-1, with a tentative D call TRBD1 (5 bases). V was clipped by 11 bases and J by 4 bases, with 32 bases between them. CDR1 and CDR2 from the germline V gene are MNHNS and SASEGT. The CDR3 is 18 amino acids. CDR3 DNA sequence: TGTGCCGCAAAGGGAATTCCCCGGGACCACAAAGGGACCACTGAAGCTTTCTTT. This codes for CAAKGIPRDHKGTTEAFF.

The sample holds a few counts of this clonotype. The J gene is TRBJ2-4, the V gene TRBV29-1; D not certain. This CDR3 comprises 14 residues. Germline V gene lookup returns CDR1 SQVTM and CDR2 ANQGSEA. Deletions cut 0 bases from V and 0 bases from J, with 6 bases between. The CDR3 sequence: CSVEEGIAKNIQYF. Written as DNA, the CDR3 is TGCAGCGTTGAAGAGGGGATAGCCAAAAACATTCAGTACTTC.

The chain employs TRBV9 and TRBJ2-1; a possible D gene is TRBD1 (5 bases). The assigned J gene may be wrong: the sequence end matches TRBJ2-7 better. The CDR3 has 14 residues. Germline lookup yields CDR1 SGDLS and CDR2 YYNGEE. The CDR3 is CASSAQGSYNEQYF. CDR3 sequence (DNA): TGTGCCAGCAGCGCCCAGGGCTCCTACAATGAGCAGTACTTC.

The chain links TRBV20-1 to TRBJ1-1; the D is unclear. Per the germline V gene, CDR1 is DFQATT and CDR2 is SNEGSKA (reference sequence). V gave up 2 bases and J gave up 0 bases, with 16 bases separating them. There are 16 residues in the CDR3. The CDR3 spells CSARMVNRNMNTEAFF. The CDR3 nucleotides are TGCAGTGCTAGAATGGTCAACAGAAACATGAACACTGAAGCTTTCTTT.

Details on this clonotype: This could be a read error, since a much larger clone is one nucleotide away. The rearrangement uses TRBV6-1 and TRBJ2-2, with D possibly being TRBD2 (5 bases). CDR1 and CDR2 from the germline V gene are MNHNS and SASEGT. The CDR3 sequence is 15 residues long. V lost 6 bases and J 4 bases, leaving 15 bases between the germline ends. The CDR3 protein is CASSRQEAVTGELFF. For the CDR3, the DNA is TGTGCCAGCAGCCGTCAGGAGGCGGTCACCGGGGAGCTGTTTTTT.

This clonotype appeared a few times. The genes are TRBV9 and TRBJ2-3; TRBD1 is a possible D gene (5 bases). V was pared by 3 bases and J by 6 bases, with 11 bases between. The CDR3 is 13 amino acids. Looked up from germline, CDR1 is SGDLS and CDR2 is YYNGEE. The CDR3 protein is CASSADTTDTQYF. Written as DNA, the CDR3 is TGTGCCAGCAGCGCGGACACCACGGATACGCAGTATTTT.

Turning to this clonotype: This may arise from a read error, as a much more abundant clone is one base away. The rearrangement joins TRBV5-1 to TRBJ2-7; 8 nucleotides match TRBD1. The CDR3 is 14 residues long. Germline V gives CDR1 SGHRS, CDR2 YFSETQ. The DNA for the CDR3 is TGCGCCAGCAGCACCTCGACAGGGGTCTACGAGCAGTGCTTC. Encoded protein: CASSTSTGVYEQCF.

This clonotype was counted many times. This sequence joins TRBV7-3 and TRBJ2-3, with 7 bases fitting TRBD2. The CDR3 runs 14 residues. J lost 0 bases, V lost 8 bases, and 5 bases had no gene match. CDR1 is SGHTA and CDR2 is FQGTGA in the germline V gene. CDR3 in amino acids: CASATSESTDTQYF. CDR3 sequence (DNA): TGTGCCAGCGCAACTAGCGAAAGCACAGATACGCAGTATTTT.

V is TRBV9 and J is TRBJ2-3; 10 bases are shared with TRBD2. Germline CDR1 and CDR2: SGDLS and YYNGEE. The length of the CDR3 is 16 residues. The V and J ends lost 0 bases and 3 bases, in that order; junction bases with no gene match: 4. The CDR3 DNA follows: TGTGCCAGCAGCGTAGAGCGGGGGGGCCTGACAGATACGCAGTATTTT. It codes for CASSVERGGLTDTQYF.

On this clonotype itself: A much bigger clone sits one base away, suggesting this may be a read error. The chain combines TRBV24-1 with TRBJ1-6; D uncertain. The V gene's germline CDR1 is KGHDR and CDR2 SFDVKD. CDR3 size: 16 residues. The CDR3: CATSYLPGNADSPLHF. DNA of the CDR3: TGTGCCACCAGTTATTTGCCGGGGAACGCCGATTCACCCCTCCACTTT.

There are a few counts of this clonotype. The CDR3 coding sequence is TGCGCCAGCAGCCTCGGGAGCCCGACAGGCCTGAACACCATATATTTT. The encoded protein is CASSLGSPTGLNTIYF. The chain links TRBV5-1 to TRBJ1-3; tentatively, D is TRBD1 (6 bases). Germline CDR1 and CDR2: SGHRS and YFSETQ. The V end was cut by 4 bases, the J end by 7 bases, with 21 bases between. This CDR3 contains 16 residues.

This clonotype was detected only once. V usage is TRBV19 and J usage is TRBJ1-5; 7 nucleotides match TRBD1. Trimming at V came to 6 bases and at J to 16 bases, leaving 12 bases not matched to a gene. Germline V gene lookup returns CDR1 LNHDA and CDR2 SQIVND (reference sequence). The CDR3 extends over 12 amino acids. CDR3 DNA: TGTGCCAGTAGCGGGGACAGCCTAAAAGTACATTTT. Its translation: CASSGDSLKVHF.

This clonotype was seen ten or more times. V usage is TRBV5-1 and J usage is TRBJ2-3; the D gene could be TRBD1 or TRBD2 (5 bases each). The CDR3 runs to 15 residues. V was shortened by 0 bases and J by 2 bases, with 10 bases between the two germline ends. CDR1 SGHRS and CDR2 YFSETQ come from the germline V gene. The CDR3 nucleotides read TGCGCCAGCAGCTTGGTGGGGGAGAACACAGATACGCAGTATTTT. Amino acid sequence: CASSLVGENTDTQYF.

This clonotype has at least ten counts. The CDR3 DNA reads as TGTGCCAGCAGTGAAAGACAGGGGTTCACCTACGAGCAGTACTTC. This translates into CASSERQGFTYEQYF. The chain recombines TRBV12-3 or TRBV12-4 with TRBJ2-7, with 8 bases identical to TRBD1. The CDR3 extends over 15 amino acids. The J segment lost 2 bases and the V segment lost 5 bases, leaving 8 bases of the junction unmatched.

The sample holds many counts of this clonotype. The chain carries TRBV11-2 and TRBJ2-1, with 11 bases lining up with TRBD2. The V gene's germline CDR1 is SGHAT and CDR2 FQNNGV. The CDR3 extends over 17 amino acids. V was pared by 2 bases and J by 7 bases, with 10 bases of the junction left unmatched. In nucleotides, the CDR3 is TGTGCCAGCAGCTTAACTCGAGGTAGCGGGGGGGCAAATGAGCAGTTCTTC. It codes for CASSLTRGSGGANEQFF.

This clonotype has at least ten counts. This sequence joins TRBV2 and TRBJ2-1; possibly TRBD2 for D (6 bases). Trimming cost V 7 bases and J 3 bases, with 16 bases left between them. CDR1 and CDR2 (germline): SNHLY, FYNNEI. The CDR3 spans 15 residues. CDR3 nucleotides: TGTGCCAGCATCCCGAGCGGGCGGAGCTACAATGAGCAGTTCTTC. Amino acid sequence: CASIPSGRSYNEQFF.

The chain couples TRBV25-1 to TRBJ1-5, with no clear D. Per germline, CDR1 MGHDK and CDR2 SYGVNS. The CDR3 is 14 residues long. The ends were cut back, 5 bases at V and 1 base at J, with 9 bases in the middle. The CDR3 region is CASSRLGSNQPQHF. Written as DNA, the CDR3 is TGTGCCAGCAGTCGTCTAGGGAGCAATCAGCCCCAGCATTTT.

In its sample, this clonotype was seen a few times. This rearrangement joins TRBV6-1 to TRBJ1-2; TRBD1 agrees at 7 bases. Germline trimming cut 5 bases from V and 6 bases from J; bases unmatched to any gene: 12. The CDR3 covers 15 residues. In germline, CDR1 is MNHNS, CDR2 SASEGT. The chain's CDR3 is CASSKSFRQGHGYTF. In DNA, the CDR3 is TGTGCCAGCAGTAAATCCTTCCGACAGGGACATGGCTACACCTTC.

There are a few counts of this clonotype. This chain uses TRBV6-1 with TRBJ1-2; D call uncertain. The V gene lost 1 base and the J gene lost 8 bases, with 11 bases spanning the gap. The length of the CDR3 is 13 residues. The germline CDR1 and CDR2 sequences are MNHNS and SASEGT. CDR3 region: CASSEGWEGGYTF. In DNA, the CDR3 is TGTGCCAGCAGTGAAGGCTGGGAAGGGGGCTACACCTTC.

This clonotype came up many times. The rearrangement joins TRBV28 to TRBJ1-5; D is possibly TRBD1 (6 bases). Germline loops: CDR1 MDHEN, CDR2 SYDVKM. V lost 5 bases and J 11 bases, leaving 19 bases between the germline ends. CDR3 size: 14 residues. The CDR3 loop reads CASSVPNRARAQHF. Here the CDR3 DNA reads TGTGCCAGCAGTGTTCCAAACAGGGCGCGGGCCCAGCATTTT.

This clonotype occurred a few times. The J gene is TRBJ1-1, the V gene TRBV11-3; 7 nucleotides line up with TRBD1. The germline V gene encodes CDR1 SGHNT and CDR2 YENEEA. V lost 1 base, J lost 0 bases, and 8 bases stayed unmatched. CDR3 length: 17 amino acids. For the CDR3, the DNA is TGTGCCAGCAGCTTAGGGGGGTGGGGACAGATGAACACTGAAGCTTTCTTT. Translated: CASSLGGWGQMNTEAFF.

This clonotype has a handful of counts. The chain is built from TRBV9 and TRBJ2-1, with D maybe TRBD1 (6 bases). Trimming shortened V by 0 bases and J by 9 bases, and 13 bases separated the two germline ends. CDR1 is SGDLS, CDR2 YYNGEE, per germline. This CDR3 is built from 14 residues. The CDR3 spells CASSVDREGGEQFF. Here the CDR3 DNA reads TGTGCCAGCAGCGTAGACAGGGAAGGAGGTGAGCAGTTCTTC.

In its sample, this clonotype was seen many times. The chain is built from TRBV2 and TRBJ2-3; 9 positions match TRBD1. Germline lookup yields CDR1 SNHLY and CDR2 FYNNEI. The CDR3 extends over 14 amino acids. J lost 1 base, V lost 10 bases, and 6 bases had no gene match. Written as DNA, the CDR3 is TGTGCCATCCGGGACAGGGAAGGCACAGATACGCAGTATTTT. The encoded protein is CAIRDREGTDTQYF.

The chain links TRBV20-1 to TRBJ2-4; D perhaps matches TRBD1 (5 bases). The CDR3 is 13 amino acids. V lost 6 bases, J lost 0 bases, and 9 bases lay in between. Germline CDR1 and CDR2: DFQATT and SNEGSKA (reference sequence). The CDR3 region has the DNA TGCAGTGCCCCGCAGGGAGCCAAAAACATTCAGTACTTC. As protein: CSAPQGAKNIQYF.

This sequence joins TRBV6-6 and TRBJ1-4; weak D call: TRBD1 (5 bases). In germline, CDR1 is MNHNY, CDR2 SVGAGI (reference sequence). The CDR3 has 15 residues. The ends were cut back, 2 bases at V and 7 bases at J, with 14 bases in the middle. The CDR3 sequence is CASSYTGLGVEKLFF. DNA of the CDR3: TGTGCCAGCAGTTACACGGGACTGGGGGTTGAAAAACTGTTTTTT.